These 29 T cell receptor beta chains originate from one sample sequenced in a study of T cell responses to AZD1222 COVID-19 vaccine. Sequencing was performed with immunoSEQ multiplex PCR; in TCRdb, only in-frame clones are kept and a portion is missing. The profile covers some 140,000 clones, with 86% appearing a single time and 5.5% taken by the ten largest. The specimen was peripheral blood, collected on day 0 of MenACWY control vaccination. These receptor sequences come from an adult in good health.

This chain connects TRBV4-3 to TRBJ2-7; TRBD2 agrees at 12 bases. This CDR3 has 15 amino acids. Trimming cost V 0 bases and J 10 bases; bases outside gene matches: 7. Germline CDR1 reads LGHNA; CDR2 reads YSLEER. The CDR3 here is CASSQEVASGRAQYF. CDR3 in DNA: TGCGCCAGCAGCCAAGAGGTTGCTAGCGGGAGGGCCCAGTACTTC.

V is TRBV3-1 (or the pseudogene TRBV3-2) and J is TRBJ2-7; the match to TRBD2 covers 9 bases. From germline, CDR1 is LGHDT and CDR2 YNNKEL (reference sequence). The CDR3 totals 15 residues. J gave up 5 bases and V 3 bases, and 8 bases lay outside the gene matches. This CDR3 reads CASSHLSGRINEQYF. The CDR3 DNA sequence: TGTGCCAGCAGCCATCTTAGCGGGAGAATCAACGAGCAGTACTTC.

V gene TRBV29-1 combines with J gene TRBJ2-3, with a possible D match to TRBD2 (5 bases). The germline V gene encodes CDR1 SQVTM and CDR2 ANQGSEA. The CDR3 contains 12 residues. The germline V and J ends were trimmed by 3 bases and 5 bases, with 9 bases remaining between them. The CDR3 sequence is CSVERAQDTQYF. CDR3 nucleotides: TGCAGCGTTGAGAGGGCTCAAGATACGCAGTATTTT.

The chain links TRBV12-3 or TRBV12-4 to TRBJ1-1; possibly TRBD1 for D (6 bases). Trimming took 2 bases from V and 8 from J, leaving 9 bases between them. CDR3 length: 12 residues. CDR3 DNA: TGTGCCAGCAGTTTACGACAGGCCGAAGCTTTCTTT. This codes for CASSLRQAEAFF.

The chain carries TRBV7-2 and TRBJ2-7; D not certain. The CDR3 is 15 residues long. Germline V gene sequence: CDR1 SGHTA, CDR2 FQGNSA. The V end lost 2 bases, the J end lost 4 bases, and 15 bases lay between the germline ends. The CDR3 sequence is CASSLRGEWAYEQYF. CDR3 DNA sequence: TGTGCCAGCAGCTTACGAGGAGAATGGGCATACGAGCAGTACTTC.

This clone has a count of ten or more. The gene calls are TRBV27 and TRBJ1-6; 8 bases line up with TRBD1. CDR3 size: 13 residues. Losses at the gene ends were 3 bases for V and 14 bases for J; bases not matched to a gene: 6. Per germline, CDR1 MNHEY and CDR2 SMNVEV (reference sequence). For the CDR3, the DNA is TGTGCCAGCAGTTTCCTCGGACAGGGCACCCTCCACTTT. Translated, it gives CASSFLGQGTLHF.

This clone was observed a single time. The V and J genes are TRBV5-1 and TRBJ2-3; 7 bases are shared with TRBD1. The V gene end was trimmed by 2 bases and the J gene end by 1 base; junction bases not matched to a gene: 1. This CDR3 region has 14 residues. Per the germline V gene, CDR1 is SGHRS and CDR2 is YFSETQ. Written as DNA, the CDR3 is TGCGCCAGCAGCTTAGACAGGGGCACAGATACGCAGTATTTT. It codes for CASSLDRGTDTQYF.

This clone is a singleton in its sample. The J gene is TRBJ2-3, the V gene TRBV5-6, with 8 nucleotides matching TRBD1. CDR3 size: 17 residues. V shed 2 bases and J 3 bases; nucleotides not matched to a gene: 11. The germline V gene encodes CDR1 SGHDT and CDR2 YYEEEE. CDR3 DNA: TGTGCCAGCAGCTTCGGGACAGGCTTAACGGGGACAGATACGCAGTATTTT. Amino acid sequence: CASSFGTGLTGTDTQYF.

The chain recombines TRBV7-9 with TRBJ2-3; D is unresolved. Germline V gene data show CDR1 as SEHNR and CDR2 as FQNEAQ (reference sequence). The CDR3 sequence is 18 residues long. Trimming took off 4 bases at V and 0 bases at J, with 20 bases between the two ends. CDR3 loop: CASSSPLWAYTSTDTQYF. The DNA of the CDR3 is TGTGCCAGCAGCTCCCCTCTTTGGGCCTATACTAGCACAGATACGCAGTATTTT.

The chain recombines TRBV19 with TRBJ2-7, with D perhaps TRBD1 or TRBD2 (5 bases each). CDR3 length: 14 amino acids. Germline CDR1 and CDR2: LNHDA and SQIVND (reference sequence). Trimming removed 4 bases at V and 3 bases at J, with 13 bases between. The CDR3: CASSNPGRNYEQYF. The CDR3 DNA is TGTGCCAGTAGTAACCCGGGACGGAACTACGAGCAGTACTTC. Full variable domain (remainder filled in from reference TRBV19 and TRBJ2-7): DGGITQSPKYLFRKEGQNVTLSCEQNLNHDAMYWYRQDPGQGLRLIYYSQIVNDFQKGDIAEGYSVSREKKESFPLTVTSAQKNPTAFYLCASSNPGRNYEQYFGPGTRLTVT.

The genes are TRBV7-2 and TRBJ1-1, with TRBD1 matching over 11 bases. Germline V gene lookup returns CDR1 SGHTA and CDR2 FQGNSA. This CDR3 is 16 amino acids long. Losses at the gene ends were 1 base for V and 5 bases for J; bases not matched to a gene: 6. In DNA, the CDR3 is TGTGCCAGCAGCTTAGAGTCCGGGACAGGGGGAACTGAAGCTTTCTTT. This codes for CASSLESGTGGTEAFF.

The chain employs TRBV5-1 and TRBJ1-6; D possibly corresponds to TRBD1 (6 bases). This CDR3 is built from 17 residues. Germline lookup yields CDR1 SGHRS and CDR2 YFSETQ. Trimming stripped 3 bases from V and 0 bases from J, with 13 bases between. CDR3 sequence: CASSSKTGSSYNSPLHF. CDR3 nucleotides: TGCGCCAGCAGCTCAAAGACAGGAAGCTCCTATAATTCACCCCTCCACTTT.

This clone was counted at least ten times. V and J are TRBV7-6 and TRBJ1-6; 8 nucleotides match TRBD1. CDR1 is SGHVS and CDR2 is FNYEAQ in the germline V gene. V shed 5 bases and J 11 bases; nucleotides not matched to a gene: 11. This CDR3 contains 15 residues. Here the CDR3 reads CASSVSPTGGTPLHF. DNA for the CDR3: TGTGCCAGCAGCGTAAGCCCAACAGGGGGGACACCCCTCCACTTT. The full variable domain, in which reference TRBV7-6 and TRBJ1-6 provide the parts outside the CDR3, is GAGVSQSPRYKVTKRGQDVALRCDPISGHVSLYWYRQALGQGPEFLTYFNYEAQQDKSGLPNDRFSAERPEGSISTLTIQRTEQRDSAMYRCASSVSPTGGTPLHFGNGTRLTVT.

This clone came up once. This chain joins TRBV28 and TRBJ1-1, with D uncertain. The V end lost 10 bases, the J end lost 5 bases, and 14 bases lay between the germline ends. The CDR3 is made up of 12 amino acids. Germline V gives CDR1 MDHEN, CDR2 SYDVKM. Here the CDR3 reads CATARGGTEAFF. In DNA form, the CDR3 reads TGTGCCACCGCCCGGGGAGGGACTGAAGCTTTCTTT.

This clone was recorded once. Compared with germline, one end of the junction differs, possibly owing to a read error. CDR3 in DNA: TGTGCTAGCAGCTTAGCCGGGTATCCAGGGCCGGCCAAAAACATTCAGTACTTC. It codes for CASSLAGYPGPAKNIQYF. The rearrangement links TRBV7-7 to TRBJ2-4; tentatively, D is TRBD1 (5 bases). Germline V gives CDR1 SSHAT, CDR2 FNYEAQ (reference sequence). The CDR3 covers 18 residues.

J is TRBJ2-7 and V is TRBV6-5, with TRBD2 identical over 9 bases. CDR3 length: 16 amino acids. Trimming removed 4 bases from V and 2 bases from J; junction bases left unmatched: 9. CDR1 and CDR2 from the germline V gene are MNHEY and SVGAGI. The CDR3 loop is CASSSAEAGGTYEQYF. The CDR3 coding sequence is TGTGCCAGCAGTTCCGCGGAGGCGGGAGGGACCTACGAGCAGTACTTC.

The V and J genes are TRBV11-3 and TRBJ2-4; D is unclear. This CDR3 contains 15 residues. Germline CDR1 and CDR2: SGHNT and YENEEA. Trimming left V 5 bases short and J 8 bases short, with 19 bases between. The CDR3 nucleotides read TGTGCCAGCAGCCCTATAGGGCATTGGATAGACATTCAGTACTTC. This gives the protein CASSPIGHWIDIQYF.

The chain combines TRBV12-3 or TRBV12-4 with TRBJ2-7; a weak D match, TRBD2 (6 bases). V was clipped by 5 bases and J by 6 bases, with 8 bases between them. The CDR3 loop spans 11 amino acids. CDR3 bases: TGTGCCAGCAGTCGCGGGGTCGAGCAGTACTTC. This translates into CASSRGVEQYF.

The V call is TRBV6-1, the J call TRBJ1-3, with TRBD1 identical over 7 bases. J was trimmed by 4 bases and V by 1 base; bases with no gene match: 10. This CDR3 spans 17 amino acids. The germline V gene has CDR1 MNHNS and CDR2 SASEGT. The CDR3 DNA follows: TGTGCCAGCAGTGAAGGGACAGGTCTAGCACGGGGAAACACCATATATTTT. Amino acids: CASSEGTGLARGNTIYF.

CDR3 sequence reads: CASSLGLAANYEQYF. Here the CDR3 DNA reads TGTGCCAGCAGCCTAGGACTAGCGGCGAACTACGAGCAGTACTTC. The J gene is TRBJ2-7, the V gene TRBV7-3, with 10 bases identical to TRBD2. Germline V gene sequence: CDR1 SGHTA, CDR2 FQGTGA. The CDR3 has 15 amino acids. Losses at the gene ends were 5 bases for V and 3 bases for J; bases not matched to a gene: 7.

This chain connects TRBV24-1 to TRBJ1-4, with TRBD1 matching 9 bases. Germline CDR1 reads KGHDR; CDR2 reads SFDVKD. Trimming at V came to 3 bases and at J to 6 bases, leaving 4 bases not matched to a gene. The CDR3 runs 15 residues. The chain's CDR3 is CATSDPGQGDEKLFF. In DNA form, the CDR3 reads TGTGCCACCAGTGATCCGGGACAGGGTGATGAAAAACTGTTTTTT.

CDR3 coding DNA: TGTGCCACCAGCAGGCCGGGACAGGGGGCGCGAGAGCAGTTCTTC. Protein sequence: CATSRPGQGAREQFF. The chain uses TRBV15 and TRBJ2-1, with TRBD1 identical over 12 bases. The CDR3 has 15 amino acids. Germline values: CDR1 LNHNV, CDR2 YYDKDF (reference sequence). Trimming at V came to 3 bases and at J to 10 bases, leaving 7 bases not matched to a gene. Full variable domain (remainder filled in from reference TRBV15 and TRBJ2-1): DAMVIQNPRYQVTQFGKPVTLSCSQTLNHNVMYWYQQKSSQAPKLLFHYYDKDFNNEADTPDNFQSRRPNTSFCFLDIRSPGLGDTAMYLCATSRPGQGAREQFFGPGTRLTVL.

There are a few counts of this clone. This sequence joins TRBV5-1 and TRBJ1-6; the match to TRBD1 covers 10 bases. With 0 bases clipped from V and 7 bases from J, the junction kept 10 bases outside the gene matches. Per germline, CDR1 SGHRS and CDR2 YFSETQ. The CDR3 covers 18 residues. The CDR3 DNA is TGCGCCAGCAGCTTGGGACAGGGGGCGAATCGGAGGAATTCACCCCTCCACTTT. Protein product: CASSLGQGANRRNSPLHF.

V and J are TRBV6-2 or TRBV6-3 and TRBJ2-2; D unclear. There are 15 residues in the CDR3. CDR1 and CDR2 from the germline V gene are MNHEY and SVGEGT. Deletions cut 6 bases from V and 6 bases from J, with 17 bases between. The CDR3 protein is CASSPGTKLAGELFF. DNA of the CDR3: TGTGCCAGCAGCCCCGGCACAAAGCTGGCCGGGGAGCTGTTTTTT.

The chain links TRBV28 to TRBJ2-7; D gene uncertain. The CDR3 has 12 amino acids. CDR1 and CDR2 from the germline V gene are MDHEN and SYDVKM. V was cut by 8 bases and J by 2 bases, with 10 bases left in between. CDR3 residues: CASQQGTYEQYV. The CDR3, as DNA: TGTGCCAGCCAACAAGGGACCTACGAGCAGTACGTC.

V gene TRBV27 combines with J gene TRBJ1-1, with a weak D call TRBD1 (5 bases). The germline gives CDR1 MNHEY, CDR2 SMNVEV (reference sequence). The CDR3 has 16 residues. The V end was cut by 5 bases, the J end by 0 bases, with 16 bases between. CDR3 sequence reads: CASSPLDKTMNTEAFF. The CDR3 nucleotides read TGTGCCAGCAGTCCGTTGGACAAAACCATGAACACTGAAGCTTTCTTT.

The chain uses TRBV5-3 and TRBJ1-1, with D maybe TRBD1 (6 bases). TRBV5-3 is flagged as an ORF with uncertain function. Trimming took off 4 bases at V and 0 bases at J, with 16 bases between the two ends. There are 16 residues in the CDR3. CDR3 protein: CARSLPRDNMNTEAFF. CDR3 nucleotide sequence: TGTGCCAGAAGCCTACCTCGGGACAACATGAACACTGAAGCTTTCTTT.

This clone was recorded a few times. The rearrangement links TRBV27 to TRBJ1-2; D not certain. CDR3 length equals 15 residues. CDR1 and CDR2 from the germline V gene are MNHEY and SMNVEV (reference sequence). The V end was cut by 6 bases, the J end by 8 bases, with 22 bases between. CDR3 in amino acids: CASSTGWQALRGYTF. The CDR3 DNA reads TGTGCCAGCAGCACTGGGTGGCAGGCTCTCAGAGGCTACACCTTC.

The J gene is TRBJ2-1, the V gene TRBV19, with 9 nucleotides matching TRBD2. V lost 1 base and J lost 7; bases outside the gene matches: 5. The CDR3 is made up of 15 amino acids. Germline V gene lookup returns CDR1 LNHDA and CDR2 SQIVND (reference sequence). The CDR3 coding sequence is TGTGCCAGTAGTATAGGGGCTAGCGGGATTAATGAGCAGTTCTTC. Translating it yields CASSIGASGINEQFF.